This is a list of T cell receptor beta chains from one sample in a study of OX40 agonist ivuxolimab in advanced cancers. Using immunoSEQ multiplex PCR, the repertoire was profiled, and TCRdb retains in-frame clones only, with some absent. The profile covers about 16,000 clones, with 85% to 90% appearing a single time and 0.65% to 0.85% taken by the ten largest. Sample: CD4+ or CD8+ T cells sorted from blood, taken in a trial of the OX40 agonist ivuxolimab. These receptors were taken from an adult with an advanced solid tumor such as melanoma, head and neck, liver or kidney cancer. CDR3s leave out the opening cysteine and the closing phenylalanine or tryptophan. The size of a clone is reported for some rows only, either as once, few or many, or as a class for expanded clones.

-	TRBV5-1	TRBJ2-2	ASSFVAGDNTGELF
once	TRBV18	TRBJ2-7	ASSPSGSYEQY
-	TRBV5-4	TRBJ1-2	ASSVRGNYGYT
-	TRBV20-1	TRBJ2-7	SASAQAQY
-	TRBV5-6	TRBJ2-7	ASSFMDTLLSYEQY
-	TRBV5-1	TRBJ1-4	ASSPHGTATNEKLF
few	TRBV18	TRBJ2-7	ASSGWARSYEQY
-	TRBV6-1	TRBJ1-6	ASSEAVAPNSPLH
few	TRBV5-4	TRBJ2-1	ASSFGASGIFNEQF
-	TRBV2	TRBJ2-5	ASSVRLAGLTQY
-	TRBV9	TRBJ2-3	ASSLASSGVSDTQY
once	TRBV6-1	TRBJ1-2	ASSEQAGGYYGYT
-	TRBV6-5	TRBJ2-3	ASSISGDTDTQY
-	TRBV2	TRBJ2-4	ASRRERGATLGKNIQY
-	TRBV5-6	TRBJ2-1	ASSAILVEQF
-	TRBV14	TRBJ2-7	ASSQDQGLVYEQY
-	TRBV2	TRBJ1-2	ASSERGRRIHTPPHYGYT
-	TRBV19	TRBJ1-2	ASSPGFNYGYT
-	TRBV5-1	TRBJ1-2	ASRVRGGGYT
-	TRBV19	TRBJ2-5	ASSPTRGQETQY
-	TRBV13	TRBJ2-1	ASSLNLAGGNEQF
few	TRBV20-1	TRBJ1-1	SAIGRLEAF
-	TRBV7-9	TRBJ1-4	ASSLTGGRNEKLF
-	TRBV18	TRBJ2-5	ASSKMRETQY
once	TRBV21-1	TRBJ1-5	ASPIQGCDQPQH
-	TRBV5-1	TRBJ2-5	ASSLEGQETQY
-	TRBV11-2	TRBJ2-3	ASSPGALRDTQY
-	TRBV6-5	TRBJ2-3	ASSPTSGGTDTQY
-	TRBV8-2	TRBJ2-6	GIGTRTQSRANVLT
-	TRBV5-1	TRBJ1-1	ASSLDRQGVRREVAEAF
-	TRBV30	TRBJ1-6	AWSVDRGQSPLH
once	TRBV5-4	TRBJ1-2	ASSRDMWGYGYT
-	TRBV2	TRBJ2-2	ASSNTFTGELF
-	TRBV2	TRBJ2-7	ASRGDSLYEQY
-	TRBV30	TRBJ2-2	AWRMAGGPTGELF
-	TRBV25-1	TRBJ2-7	ASSARDGLLYEQY
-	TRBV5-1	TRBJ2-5	ASNKNGGARETQY
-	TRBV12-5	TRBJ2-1	ASDKGTSGYNEQF
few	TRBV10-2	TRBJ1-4	ASSESLPTANNEKLF
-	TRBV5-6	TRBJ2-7	ASSLQSTRDGYYEQY
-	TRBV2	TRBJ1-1	ASIPRGGNTEAF
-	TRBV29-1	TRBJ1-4	SVLQGARREKLF